Presented here are 16 T cell receptor beta chains from one specimen sequenced in a study of T cell responses to AZD1222 COVID-19 vaccine. Libraries were prepared by immunoSEQ multiplex PCR; TCRdb keeps only in-frame clonotypes and omits some of them. This sample yields 75,000 to 95,000 clones, of which about 85% are seen a single time; about 4.5% belongs to the top ten. The starting material was peripheral blood, obtained 28 days after the second AZD1222 dose. The receptors here all came from an adult who received the AZD1222 COVID-19 vaccine.

This clone was counted a single time. The V call is TRBV27, the J call TRBJ2-7; 9 bases agree with TRBD2. CDR1 is MNHEY, CDR2 SMNVEV, per germline (reference sequence). This CDR3 has 16 residues. V dropped 6 bases and J dropped 2; count of bases not matched to a gene: 11. CDR3 residues: CASRHLAGTNPYEQYF. The CDR3 nucleotides are TGTGCCAGCAGGCACCTAGCGGGAACCAACCCCTACGAGCAGTACTTC.

The V gene is TRBV2, the J gene TRBJ1-3, with D uncertain. This CDR3 has 15 amino acids. Looked up from germline, CDR1 is SNHLY and CDR2 is FYNNEI. The V gene lost 6 bases and the J gene lost 2 bases, with 14 bases spanning the gap. In DNA, the CDR3 is TGTGCCAGCAGCCTAAACACGATCCCTGGAAACACCATATATTTT. Residues: CASSLNTIPGNTIYF.

V gene TRBV11-2 combines with J gene TRBJ2-3; 9 bases map to TRBD2. The length of the CDR3 is 17 residues. Germline CDR1 SGHAT, CDR2 FQNNGV. Germline trimming cut 5 bases from V and 1 base from J; bases unmatched to any gene: 10. The CDR3 sequence: CASSPRRVAGGTDTQYF. Written as DNA, the CDR3 is TGTGCCAGCAGCCCCCGTAGGGTAGCGGGGGGCACAGATACGCAGTATTTT.

This clone was recorded only once. The chain links TRBV6-4 to TRBJ2-1, with D perhaps matching TRBD1 or TRBD2 (5 bases each). This CDR3 has 15 residues. Germline CDR1 reads MRHNA; CDR2 reads SNTAGT. Trimming took off 3 bases at V and 0 bases at J, with 9 bases between the two ends. The CDR3 region is CASSESGSSYNEQFF. Here the CDR3 DNA reads TGTGCCAGCAGTGAGTCAGGGAGCTCCTACAATGAGCAGTTCTTC.

The chain links TRBV10-3 to TRBJ2-7; no clear D. The CDR3 spans 11 residues. The germline V gene encodes CDR1 ENHRY and CDR2 SYGVKD. With 8 bases removed from V and 5 bases from J, the gap between germline ends came to 10 bases. The CDR3 DNA sequence: TGTGCCATCTCACCCGCGGACGAGCAGTACTTC. Encoded protein: CAISPADEQYF.

This clone was seen only once. V usage is TRBV7-8 and J usage is TRBJ2-7; D not certain. This CDR3 spans 11 amino acids. Germline-derived CDR1 and CDR2 are SGHVS and FQNEAQ. Trimming pared 4 bases from V and 7 bases from J, leaving 8 bases between. The CDR3 is CASSYVGEQYF. In DNA, the CDR3 is TGTGCCAGCAGCTATGTGGGGGAGCAGTACTTC.

This chain links TRBV15 with TRBJ2-1; weak D call: TRBD2 (6 bases). V was clipped by 5 bases and J by 4 bases, with 18 bases between them. Per germline, CDR1 LNHNV and CDR2 YYDKDF (reference sequence). The CDR3 runs 16 residues. The CDR3 coding sequence is TGTGCCACCAGCGGAGGGTATAGCGGCAGTTACAATGAGCAGTTCTTC. The encoded protein is CATSGGYSGSYNEQFF.

The rearrangement joins TRBV6-5 to TRBJ1-2; D may be TRBD1 (6 bases). The CDR3 spans 14 residues. CDR1 is MNHEY and CDR2 is SVGAGI in the germline V gene. V lost 7 bases and J 0 bases, leaving 12 bases between the germline ends. The CDR3 is CASTWTATNYGYTF. In nucleotides, the CDR3 is TGTGCCAGCACCTGGACAGCGACTAACTATGGCTACACCTTC.

The V gene is TRBV7-9, the J gene TRBJ1-1; 11 bases are shared with TRBD1. The CDR3 extends over 16 amino acids. Germline CDR1 reads SEHNR; CDR2 reads FQNEAQ (reference sequence). The trim removed 5 bases at V and 1 base at J, leaving 6 bases unmatched. The CDR3 reads CASSERTGGENTEAFF. As DNA, the CDR3 is TGTGCCAGCAGCGAAAGGACAGGGGGCGAGAACACTGAAGCTTTCTTT. Full variable domain (outside the CDR3, taken from reference TRBV7-9 and TRBJ1-1): DTGVSQNPRHKITKRGQNVTFRCDPISEHNRLYWYRQTLGQGPEFLTYFQNEAQLEKSRLLSDRFSAERPKGSFSTLEIQRTEQGDSAMYLCASSERTGGENTEAFFGQGTRLTVV.

The J gene is TRBJ1-6, the V gene TRBV9, with a weak D call TRBD1 (5 bases). Germline values: CDR1 SGDLS, CDR2 YYNGEE. The CDR3 length is 15 residues. Trimming removed 3 bases from V and 7 bases from J, with 14 bases in between. The DNA for the CDR3 is TGTGCCAGCAGCGAGGGGCGTGGAGGAAATTCACCCCTCCACTTT. Protein product: CASSEGRGGNSPLHF.

The chain combines TRBV28 with TRBJ1-2, with a weak D call TRBD1 (5 bases). V lost 6 bases to trimming and J lost 4 bases, with 15 bases between them. CDR1 is MDHEN, CDR2 SYDVKM, per germline. The CDR3 consists of 14 residues. CDR3 residues: CASRGTKGLYGYTF. The CDR3 DNA reads as TGTGCCAGCAGAGGGACCAAGGGACTCTATGGCTACACCTTC.

The chain is built from TRBV28 and TRBJ1-1; no clear D. V dropped 7 bases and J dropped 5 bases, with 17 bases sitting between them. Germline assignment: CDR1 MDHEN and CDR2 SYDVKM. The CDR3 length is 14 residues. In DNA form, the CDR3 reads TGTGCCAGCAAAAATTCGGTGGCGTGGACTGAAGCTTTCTTT. Translation gives CASKNSVAWTEAFF.

J is TRBJ1-1 and V is TRBV9; 8 bases match TRBD1. Germline V CDR1 and CDR2: SGDLS, YYNGEE. Germline trimming cut 3 bases from V and 7 bases from J; bases unmatched to any gene: 5. The CDR3 loop spans 13 amino acids. CDR3 nucleotide sequence: TGTGCCAGCAGCGCCGGGACAGGCGTTGAAGCTTTCTTT. Translated, it gives CASSAGTGVEAFF.

This chain links TRBV10-2 with TRBJ1-5; possible D gene TRBD1, 5 bases. The CDR3 consists of 14 residues. CDR1 is WSHSY, CDR2 SAAADI, per germline. V dropped 6 bases and J dropped 1 base, with 10 bases sitting between them. In DNA, the CDR3 is TGCGCCAGCAGCTGGGACTTGAGCAATCAGCCCCAGCATTTT. It specifies CASSWDLSNQPQHF.

The chain combines TRBV6-5 with TRBJ2-6; TRBD1 aligns across 7 bases. The CDR3 is 15 amino acids. Germline V gene lookup returns CDR1 MNHEY and CDR2 SVGAGI. Trimming took 3 bases from V and 4 from J; bases not matched to a gene: 3. CDR3 in DNA: TGTGCCAGCAGTTATGACAGGGTCGGGGCCAACGTCCTGACTTTC. As protein: CASSYDRVGANVLTF.

V and J are TRBV6-5 and TRBJ1-2; perhaps TRBD1 as D (6 bases). The germline V gene encodes CDR1 MNHEY and CDR2 SVGAGI. The CDR3 is 14 amino acids. Between the trimmed V and J ends, which lost 3 bases and 6 bases, there was a span of 14 bases. In DNA, the CDR3 is TGTGCCAGCAGTTATAGGGTGACAGGTCATGGCTACACCTTC. It encodes CASSYRVTGHGYTF.